This TCR beta chain is from a study of T cells after yellow fever vaccination. In this sample, this clonotype turned up many times. V was trimmed by 6 bases and J by 3 bases, leaving 15 bases between them. CDR1 is SEHNR, CDR2 FQNEAQ, per germline (reference sequence). The length of the CDR3 is 14 residues. TCRdb passed the 5' RACE reads through MiXCR, listing each CDR3 protein once. The sample holds 42,000 or so distinct CDR3 sequences; 6.8% are singletons and the top ten take approximately 15%. This rearrangement joins TRBV7-9 to TRBJ2-7; possibly TRBD1 for D (6 bases). The receptor was isolated from a man aged 25 to 40 who received the YFV17D yellow fever vaccine. The sequencing here drew on CD8+ T cells not binding an NS4B(214-222) dextramer, sorted from PBMCs, taken 45 days after the yellow fever booster vaccination. CDR3 sequence: CASSSRTAIYEQYF. Written as DNA, the CDR3 is TGTGCCAGCAGTTCCCGGACAGCAATCTACGAGCAGTACTTC.